This T cell receptor beta chain was sequenced during a study of breast tumors, draining lymph nodes, adjacent tissues. Samples came from axillary lymph nodes draining the breast cancer. TCRdb reprocessed the multiplex PCR reads with MiXCR, giving one entry per CDR3 protein. The profile shows fewer than 90,000 distinct CDR3 sequences, approximately 28% of them singletons. J lost 9 bases, V lost 11 bases, and 11 bases had no gene match. Per germline, CDR1 ENHRY and CDR2 SYGVKD. There are 15 residues in the CDR3. The study's findings and limits: Luminal-like breast cancer showed significantly higher tumor–nontumor repertoire similarity than basal-like. Data fit most tumor T cells coming from lymph node, expanding in tumor. The lymph node origin of tumor T cells was framed as consistent with a hypothesis, not demonstrated.

This clonotype showed up many times. Its antigen is unknown. This sequence originates from a female donor with breast cancer. Some clones in this sample may be carry-over from other donors' samples. Sequences were obtained from axillary lymph node tissue. J is TRBJ2-1 and V is TRBV10-3, with 15 bases lining up with TRBD2. The CDR3 region has the DNA TGTGCCTACCGACTTGGACTAGCGGGAGGGGGTGAGCAGTTCTTC. This sequence encodes CAYRLGLAGGGEQFF.